Here is one T cell receptor beta chain with its context. Its antigen is not identified. The V and J ends lost 7 bases and 5 bases, in that order; junction bases with no gene match: 7. The CDR3 consists of 13 residues. Germline values: CDR1 SEHNR, CDR2 FQNEAQ (reference sequence). This sample was taken from a study of response to subunit inactivated influenza vaccine. General study findings and limits: It was suggested by the authors that few new T cells are recruited by each seasonal influenza vaccination.

TCRdb re-called the RT-PCR reads through MiXCR, storing one row per CDR3 protein. The data contain some 300,000 distinct CDR3 sequences, about 20% of them seen just once; the ten biggest clones take up over 9%. The receptor comes from a man between 50 and 75 years old who received an inactivated influenza vaccine. The chain has TRBV7-9 and TRBJ2-7; 8 bases line up with TRBD1. The starting material was PBMCs from blood, obtained around 22 months after vaccination. In nucleotides, the CDR3 is TGTGCCAGCAAACCGACAGGGGTCCACGAGCAGTACTTC. Its protein product is CASKPTGVHEQYF.